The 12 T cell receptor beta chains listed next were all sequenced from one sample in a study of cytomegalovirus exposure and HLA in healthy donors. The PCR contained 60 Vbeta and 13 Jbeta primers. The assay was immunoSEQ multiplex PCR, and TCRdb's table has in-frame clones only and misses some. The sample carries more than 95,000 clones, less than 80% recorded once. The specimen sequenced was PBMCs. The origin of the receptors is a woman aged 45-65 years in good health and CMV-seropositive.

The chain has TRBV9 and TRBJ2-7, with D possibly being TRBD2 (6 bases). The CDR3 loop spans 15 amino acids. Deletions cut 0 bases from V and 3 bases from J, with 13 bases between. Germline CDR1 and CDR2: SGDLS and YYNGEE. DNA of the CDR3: TGTGCCAGCAGCGTAGATGCTAGCGTAGTCTACGAGCAGTACTTC. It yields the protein CASSVDASVVYEQYF.

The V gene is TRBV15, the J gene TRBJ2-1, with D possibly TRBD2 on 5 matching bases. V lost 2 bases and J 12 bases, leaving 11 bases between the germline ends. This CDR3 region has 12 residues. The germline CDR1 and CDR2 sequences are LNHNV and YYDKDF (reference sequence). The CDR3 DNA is TGTGCCACCAGCAGATTCCGTGAGGGGCAGTTCTTC. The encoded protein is CATSRFREGQFF. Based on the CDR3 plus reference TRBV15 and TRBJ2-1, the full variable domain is DAMVIQNPRYQVTQFGKPVTLSCSQTLNHNVMYWYQQKSSQAPKLLFHYYDKDFNNEADTPDNFQSRRPNTSFCFLDIRSPGLGDTAMYLCATSRFREGQFFGPGTRLTVL.

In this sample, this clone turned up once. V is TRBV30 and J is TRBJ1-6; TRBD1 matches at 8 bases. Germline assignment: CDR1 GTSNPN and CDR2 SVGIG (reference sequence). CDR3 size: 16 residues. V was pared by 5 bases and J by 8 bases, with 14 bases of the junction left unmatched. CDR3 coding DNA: TGTGCCTGGGAACCCCGACAGGGGCCCCTTGATTCACCCCTCCACTTT. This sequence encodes CAWEPRQGPLDSPLHF.

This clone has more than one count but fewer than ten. The CDR3 sequence is CASSQGAGEGNTEAFF. In DNA, the CDR3 is TGCGCCAGCAGCCAAGGAGCAGGGGAGGGGAACACTGAAGCTTTCTTT. The chain links TRBV4-1 to TRBJ1-1; maybe TRBD1 (6 bases). The CDR3 has 16 residues. The V gene lost 1 base and the J gene lost 1 base, with 13 bases spanning the gap. Germline CDR1 is MGHRA and CDR2 is YSYEKL.

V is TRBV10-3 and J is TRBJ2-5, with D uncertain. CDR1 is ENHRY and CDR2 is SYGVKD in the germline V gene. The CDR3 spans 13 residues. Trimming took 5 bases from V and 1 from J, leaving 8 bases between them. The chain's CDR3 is CAISWSSQETQYF. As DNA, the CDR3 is TGTGCCATCAGTTGGAGTTCCCAAGAGACCCAGTACTTC.

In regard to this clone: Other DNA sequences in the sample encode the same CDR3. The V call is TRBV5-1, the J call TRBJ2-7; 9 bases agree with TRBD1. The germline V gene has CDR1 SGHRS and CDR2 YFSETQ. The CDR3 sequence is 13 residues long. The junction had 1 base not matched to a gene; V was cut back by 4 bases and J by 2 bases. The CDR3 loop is CASSGTGPYEQYF. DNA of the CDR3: TGCGCCAGCAGCGGGACAGGGCCCTACGAGCAGTACTTC.

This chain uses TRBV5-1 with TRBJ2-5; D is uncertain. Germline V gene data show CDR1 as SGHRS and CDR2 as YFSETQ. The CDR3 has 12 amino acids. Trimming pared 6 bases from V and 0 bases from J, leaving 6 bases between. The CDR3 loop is CASNTNQETQYF. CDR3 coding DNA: TGCGCCAGCAACACGAACCAAGAGACCCAGTACTTC.

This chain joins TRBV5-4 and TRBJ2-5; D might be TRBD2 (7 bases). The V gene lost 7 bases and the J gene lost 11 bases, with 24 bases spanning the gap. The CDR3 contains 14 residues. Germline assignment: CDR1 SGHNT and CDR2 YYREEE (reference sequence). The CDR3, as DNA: TGTGCCAGCGGCTCGGGGGGCGGTCGGTGGGAGCAGTACTTC. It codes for CASGSGGGRWEQYF.

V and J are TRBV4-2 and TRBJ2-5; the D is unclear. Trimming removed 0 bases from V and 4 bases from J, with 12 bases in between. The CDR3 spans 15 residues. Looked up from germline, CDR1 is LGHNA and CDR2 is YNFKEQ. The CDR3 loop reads CASSQDPLVGETQYF. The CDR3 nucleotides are TGTGCCAGCAGCCAAGATCCCCTAGTAGGAGAGACCCAGTACTTC.

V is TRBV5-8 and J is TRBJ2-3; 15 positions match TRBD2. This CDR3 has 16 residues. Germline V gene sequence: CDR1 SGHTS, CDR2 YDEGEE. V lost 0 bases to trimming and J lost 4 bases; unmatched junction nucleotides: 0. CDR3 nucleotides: TGTGCCAGCAGCTTGGGGACTAGCGGGAGGGCAGATACGCAGTATTTT. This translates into CASSLGTSGRADTQYF.

The CDR3 spells CSAGINYEQYF. For the CDR3, the DNA is TGCAGTGCCGGGATCAACTACGAGCAGTACTTC. The chain has TRBV20-1 and TRBJ2-7, with D maybe TRBD2 (5 bases). CDR3 length equals 11 residues. Trimming took 6 bases from V and 3 from J, leaving 9 bases between them. Germline CDR1 is DFQATT and CDR2 is SNEGSKA (reference sequence).

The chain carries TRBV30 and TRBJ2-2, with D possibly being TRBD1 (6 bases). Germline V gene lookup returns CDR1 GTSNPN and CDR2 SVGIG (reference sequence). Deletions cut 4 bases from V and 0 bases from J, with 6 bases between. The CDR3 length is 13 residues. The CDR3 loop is CAWNRANTGELFF. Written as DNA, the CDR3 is TGTGCCTGGAACAGGGCGAACACCGGGGAGCTGTTTTTT.